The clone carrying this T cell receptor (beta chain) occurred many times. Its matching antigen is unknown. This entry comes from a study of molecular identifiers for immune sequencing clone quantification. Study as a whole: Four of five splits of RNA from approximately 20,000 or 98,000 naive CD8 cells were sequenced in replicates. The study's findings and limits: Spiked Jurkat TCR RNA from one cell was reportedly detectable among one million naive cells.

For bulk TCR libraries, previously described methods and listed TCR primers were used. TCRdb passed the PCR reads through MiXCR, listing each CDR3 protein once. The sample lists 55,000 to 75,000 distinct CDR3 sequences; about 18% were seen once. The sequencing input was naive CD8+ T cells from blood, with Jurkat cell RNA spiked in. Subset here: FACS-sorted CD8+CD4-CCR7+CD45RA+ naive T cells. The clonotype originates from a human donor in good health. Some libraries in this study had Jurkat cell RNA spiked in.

Written as DNA, the CDR3 is TGTGCCAGCAGTTACTCGGAGGGGCCCGACACCGGGGAGCTGTTTTTT. It yields the protein CASSYSEGPDTGELFF. The J gene is TRBJ2-2, the V gene TRBV6-6, with D maybe TRBD2 (6 bases). V was cut by 0 bases and J by 3 bases, with 11 bases left in between. Germline loops: CDR1 MNHNY, CDR2 SVGAGI (reference sequence). The CDR3 totals 16 residues.